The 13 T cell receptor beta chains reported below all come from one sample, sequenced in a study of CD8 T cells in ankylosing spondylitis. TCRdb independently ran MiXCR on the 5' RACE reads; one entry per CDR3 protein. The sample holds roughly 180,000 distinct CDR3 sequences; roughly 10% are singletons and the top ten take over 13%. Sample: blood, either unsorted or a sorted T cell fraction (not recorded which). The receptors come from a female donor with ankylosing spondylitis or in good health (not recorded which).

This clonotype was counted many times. CDR3 sequence (DNA): TGTGCCAGTAGTATAGCAGTGGGGCGCTACAATGAGCAGTTCTTC. Its protein product is CASSIAVGRYNEQFF. The chain combines TRBV19 with TRBJ2-1; D possibly corresponds to TRBD1 (5 bases). The CDR3 loop spans 15 amino acids. Trimming removed 1 base from V and 3 bases from J, with 10 bases in between. The germline gives CDR1 LNHDA, CDR2 SQIVND (reference sequence).

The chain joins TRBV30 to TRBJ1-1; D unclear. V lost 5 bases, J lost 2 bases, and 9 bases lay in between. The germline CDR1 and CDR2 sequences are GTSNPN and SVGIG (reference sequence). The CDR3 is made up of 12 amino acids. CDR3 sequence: CAWLVVNTEAFF. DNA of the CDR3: TGTGCCTGGCTGGTAGTAAACACTGAAGCTTTCTTT.

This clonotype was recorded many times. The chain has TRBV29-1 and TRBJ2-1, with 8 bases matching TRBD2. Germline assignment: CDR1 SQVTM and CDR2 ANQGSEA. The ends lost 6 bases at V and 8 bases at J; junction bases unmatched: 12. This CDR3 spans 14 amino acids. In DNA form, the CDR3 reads TGCAGCGTCGGGGGGGGCTGGGGCTTCGATGAGCAGTTCTTC. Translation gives CSVGGGWGFDEQFF.

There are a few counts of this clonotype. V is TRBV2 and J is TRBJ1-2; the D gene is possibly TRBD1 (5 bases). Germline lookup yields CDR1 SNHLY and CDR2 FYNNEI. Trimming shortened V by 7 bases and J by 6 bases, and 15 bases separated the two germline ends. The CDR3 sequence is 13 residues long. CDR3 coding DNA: TGTGCCAGCAAAGATGGGACTTCGCATGGCTACACCTTC. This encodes CASKDGTSHGYTF.

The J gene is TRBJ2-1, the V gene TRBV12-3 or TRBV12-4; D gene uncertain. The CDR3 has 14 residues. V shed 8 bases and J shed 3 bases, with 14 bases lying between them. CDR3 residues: CASRTGSGYNEQFF. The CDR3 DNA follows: TGTGCCAGCCGGACCGGGTCGGGCTACAATGAGCAGTTCTTC.

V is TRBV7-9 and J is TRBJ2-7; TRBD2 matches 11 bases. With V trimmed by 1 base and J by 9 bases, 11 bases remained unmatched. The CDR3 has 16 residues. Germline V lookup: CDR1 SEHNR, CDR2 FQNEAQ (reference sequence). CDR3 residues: CASSLGLAGGSSVQYF. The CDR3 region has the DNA TGTGCCAGCAGCTTAGGGCTAGCGGGAGGAAGTTCTGTGCAGTACTTC. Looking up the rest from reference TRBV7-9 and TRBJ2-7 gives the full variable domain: DTGVSQNPRHKITKRGQNVTFRCDPISEHNRLYWYRQTLGQGPEFLTYFQNEAQLEKSRLLSDRFSAERPKGSFSTLEIQRTEQGDSAMYLCASSLGLAGGSSVQYFGPGTRLTVT.

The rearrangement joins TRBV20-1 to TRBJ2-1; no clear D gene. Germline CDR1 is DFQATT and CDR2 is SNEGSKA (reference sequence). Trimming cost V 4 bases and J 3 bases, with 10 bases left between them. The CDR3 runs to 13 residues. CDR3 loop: CSATGANYNEQFF. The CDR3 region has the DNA TGCAGTGCTACGGGCGCTAACTACAATGAGCAGTTCTTC.

The CDR3 DNA sequence: TGCAGTGCTACAGCGGACGGAACAAGGATCTACACAGATACGCAGTATTTT. This sequence encodes CSATADGTRIYTDTQYF. The chain couples TRBV20-1 to TRBJ2-3; tentative D call: TRBD2 (5 bases). The CDR3 runs to 17 residues. The germline CDR1 and CDR2 sequences are DFQATT and SNEGSKA (reference sequence). Trimming took off 4 bases at V and 2 bases at J, with 22 bases between the two ends.

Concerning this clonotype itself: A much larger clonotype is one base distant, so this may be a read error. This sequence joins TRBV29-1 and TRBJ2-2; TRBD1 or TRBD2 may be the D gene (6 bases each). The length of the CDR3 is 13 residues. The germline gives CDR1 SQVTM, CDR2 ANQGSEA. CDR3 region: CSASTGDTGELSF. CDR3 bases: TGCAGCGCTTCGACGGGGGACACCGGGGAGCTGTCTTTT.

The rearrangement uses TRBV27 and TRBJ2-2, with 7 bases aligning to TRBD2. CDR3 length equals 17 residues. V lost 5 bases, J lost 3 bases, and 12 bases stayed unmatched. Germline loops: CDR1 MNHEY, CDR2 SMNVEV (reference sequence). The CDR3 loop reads CASSPPPGGVYTGELFF. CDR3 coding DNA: TGTGCCAGCAGTCCCCCCCCGGGAGGAGTATACACCGGGGAGCTGTTTTTT.

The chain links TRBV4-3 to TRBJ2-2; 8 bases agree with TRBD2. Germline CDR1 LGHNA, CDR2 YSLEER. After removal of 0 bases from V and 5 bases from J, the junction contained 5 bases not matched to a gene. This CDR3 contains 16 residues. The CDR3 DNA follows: TGCGCCAGCAGCCAAGAGGACGGGAGGGATACCGGGGAGCTGTTTTTT. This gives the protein CASSQEDGRDTGELFF.

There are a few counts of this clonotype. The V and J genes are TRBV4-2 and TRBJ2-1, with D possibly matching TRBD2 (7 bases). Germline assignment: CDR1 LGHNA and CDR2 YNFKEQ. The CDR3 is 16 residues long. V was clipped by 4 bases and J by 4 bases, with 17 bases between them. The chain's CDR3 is CASSLLGGGGYNEQFF. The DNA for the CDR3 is TGTGCCAGCAGCCTCCTGGGGGGCGGGGGATACAATGAGCAGTTCTTC.

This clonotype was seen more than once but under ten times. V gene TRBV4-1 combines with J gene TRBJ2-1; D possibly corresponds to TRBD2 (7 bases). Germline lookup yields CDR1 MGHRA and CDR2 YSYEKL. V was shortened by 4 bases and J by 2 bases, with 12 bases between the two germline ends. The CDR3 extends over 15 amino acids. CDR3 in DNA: TGCGCCAGCAGCCGAGGGGGGGAGCCCTACAATGAGCAGTTCTTC. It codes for CASSRGGEPYNEQFF.